Following are 10 T cell receptor beta chains from one sample sequenced in a study of T cell changes during pregnancy in multiple sclerosis. Repertoires were generated with immunoSEQ multiplex PCR, while TCRdb's copy carries only in-frame clones and drops some. Here the sample spans over 70,000 clones, roughly 93% being singletons. Specimen: peripheral blood, collected in the third trimester of pregnancy. The receptors derive from a female donor with multiple sclerosis, enrolled in a pregnancy study.

This clone has only a few counts. The V gene is TRBV29-1, the J gene TRBJ2-6, with D perhaps TRBD1 (5 bases). The ends were cut back, 4 bases at V and 4 bases at J, with 20 bases in the middle. The CDR3 covers 17 residues. Germline V gene sequence: CDR1 SQVTM, CDR2 ANQGSEA. CDR3 coding DNA: TGCAGCGTTGGGGGCTTAATCCCGGGTTCCGGGGCCAACGTCCTGACTTTC. It encodes CSVGGLIPGSGANVLTF.

This chain uses TRBV4-2 with TRBJ2-5; tentative D call: TRBD1 (6 bases). V was shortened by 2 bases and J by 5 bases, with 9 bases between the two germline ends. Germline values: CDR1 LGHNA, CDR2 YNFKEQ. The CDR3 consists of 13 residues. The CDR3 DNA reads as TGTGCCAGCAGCCAATTCACAGGGGAGACCCAGTACTTC. This translates into CASSQFTGETQYF.

The chain is built from TRBV10-3 and TRBJ2-1; 7 bases fit TRBD2. The CDR3 sequence is 13 residues long. In germline, CDR1 is ENHRY, CDR2 SYGVKD. V was clipped by 3 bases and J by 4 bases; unmatched bases: 0. The CDR3 DNA sequence: TGTGCCATCAGTGACGGGGGGTACAATGAGCAGTTCTTC. Translated, it gives CAISDGGYNEQFF.

The V and J genes are TRBV7-9 and TRBJ2-5, with 8 nucleotides matching TRBD1. This CDR3 has 18 amino acids. Germline V gives CDR1 SEHNR, CDR2 FQNEAQ (reference sequence). V lost 1 base and J lost 3; bases outside the gene matches: 13. The CDR3 bases are TGTGCCAGCAGCTTAGGGACAGGGAACTACCGCTCTGAAGAGACCCAGTACTTC. Protein product: CASSLGTGNYRSEETQYF.

The chain combines TRBV5-1 with TRBJ2-1, with 12 positions matching TRBD1. CDR1 is SGHRS, CDR2 YFSETQ, per germline. Trimming cost V 3 bases and J 10 bases; bases outside gene matches: 8. CDR3 length: 15 residues. The CDR3 coding sequence is TGCGCCAGCAGCTCACCGGGACAGGGGGCTCGGGAGCAGTTCTTC. Encoded protein: CASSSPGQGAREQFF.

The chain joins TRBV5-1 to TRBJ2-1; 7 bases line up with TRBD2. After removal of 2 bases from V and 7 bases from J, the junction contained 15 bases not matched to a gene. Germline V gene lookup returns CDR1 SGHRS and CDR2 YFSETQ. The CDR3 length is 17 residues. The CDR3 reads CASSFRVGTNPRNEQFF. CDR3 in DNA: TGCGCCAGCAGCTTTAGGGTCGGGACTAACCCTAGGAATGAGCAGTTCTTC.

This chain uses TRBV9 with TRBJ2-7, with D possibly being TRBD2 (5 bases). V shed 0 bases and J shed 1 base, with 11 bases lying between them. The CDR3 contains 15 residues. Germline values: CDR1 SGDLS, CDR2 YYNGEE. CDR3 amino acids: CASSVADSESYEQYF. Here the CDR3 DNA reads TGTGCCAGCAGCGTAGCTGATAGCGAGTCCTACGAGCAGTACTTC.

The J gene is TRBJ2-1, the V gene TRBV7-2, with TRBD2 matching over 8 bases. Looked up from germline, CDR1 is SGHTA and CDR2 is FQGNSA. V lost 5 bases to trimming and J lost 11 bases; unmatched junction nucleotides: 2. The CDR3 extends over 11 amino acids. For the CDR3, the DNA is TGTGCCAGCAGCACTAGCGGACAGCAGTTCTTC. Protein sequence: CASSTSGQQFF.

This chain links TRBV6-1 with TRBJ2-1, with D uncertain. CDR1 is MNHNS and CDR2 is SASEGT in the germline V gene. V lost 2 bases, J lost 10 bases, and 15 bases lay in between. The CDR3 is 14 amino acids. CDR3 nucleotides: TGTGCCAGCAGTGAACAGACGATAGACACCGAGCAGTTCTTC. It yields the protein CASSEQTIDTEQFF.

J is TRBJ2-5 and V is TRBV7-2; D is ambiguous. This CDR3 contains 13 residues. CDR1 is SGHTA and CDR2 is FQGNSA in the germline V gene. V gave up 7 bases and J gave up 3 bases, with 12 bases separating them. The CDR3: CASTRSSKETQYF. The CDR3 DNA reads as TGTGCCAGCACCCGGTCGAGTAAAGAGACCCAGTACTTC.